The present T cell receptor beta chain was sequenced within a study of cytomegalovirus exposure and HLA in healthy donors. Study results and limitations: When the data were analyzed later, several of the most significant clusters appeared to be linked to common viral pathogens. Relative to the approximately 670-donor mean, N-insertions were reportedly fewer in an Asian-associated ancestry cluster in a later analysis. Differences between HLA loci emerged in a later analysis of TCR association rates, with DRB1 most and HLA-C fewest.

CDR1 MDHEN and CDR2 SYDVKM come from the germline V gene. The CDR3 spans 14 residues. Losses at the gene ends were 6 bases for V and 5 bases for J; bases not matched to a gene: 7. It was with 60 Vbeta and 13 Jbeta primers that the PCR ran. TCRdb's copy holds only in-frame clones and misses some; the assay was immunoSEQ multiplex PCR. Among about 150,000 clones listed, about 64% were seen once. This clone was picked up one time. What it recognizes is unknown. This clonotype was sampled from a woman aged 25 to 39 in good health and CMV-seropositive. This chain uses TRBV28 with TRBJ2-7, with TRBD1 identical over 10 bases. The specimen was PBMCs. CDR3 region: CASREGQGSDEQYF. CDR3 in DNA: TGTGCCAGCAGGGAGGGACAGGGGAGCGACGAGCAGTACTTC.